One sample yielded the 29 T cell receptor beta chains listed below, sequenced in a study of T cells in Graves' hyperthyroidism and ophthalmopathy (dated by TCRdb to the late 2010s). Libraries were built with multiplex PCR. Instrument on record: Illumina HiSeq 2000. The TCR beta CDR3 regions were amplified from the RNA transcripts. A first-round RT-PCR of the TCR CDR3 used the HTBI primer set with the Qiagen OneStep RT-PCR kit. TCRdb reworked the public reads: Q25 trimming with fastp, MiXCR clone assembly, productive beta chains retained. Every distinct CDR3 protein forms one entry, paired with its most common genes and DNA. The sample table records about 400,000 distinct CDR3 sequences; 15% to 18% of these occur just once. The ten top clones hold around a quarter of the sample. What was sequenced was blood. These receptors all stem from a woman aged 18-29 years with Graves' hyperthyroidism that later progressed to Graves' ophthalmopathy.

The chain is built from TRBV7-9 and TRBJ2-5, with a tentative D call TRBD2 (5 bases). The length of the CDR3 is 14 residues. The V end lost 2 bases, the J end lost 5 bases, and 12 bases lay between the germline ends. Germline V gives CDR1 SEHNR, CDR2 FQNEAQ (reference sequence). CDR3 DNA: TGTGCCAGCAGCTTACCAGGTTCGGGGGAGACCCAGTACTTC. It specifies CASSLPGSGETQYF.

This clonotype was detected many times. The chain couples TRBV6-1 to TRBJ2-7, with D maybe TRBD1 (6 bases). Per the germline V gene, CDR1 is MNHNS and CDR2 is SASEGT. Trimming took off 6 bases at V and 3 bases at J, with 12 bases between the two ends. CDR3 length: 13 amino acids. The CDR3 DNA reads TGTGCCAGCAGCCGCGACAGGCACTACGAGCAGTACTTC. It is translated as CASSRDRHYEQYF.

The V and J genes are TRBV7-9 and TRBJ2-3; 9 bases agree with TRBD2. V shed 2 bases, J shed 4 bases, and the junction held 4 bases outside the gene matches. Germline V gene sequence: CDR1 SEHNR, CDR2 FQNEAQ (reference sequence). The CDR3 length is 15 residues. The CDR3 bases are TGTGCCAGCAGCTTATTCGCGGGAGGGGCAGATACGCAGTATTTT. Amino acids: CASSLFAGGADTQYF.

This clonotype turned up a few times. The CDR3 sequence: CASSPSRAGELFF. DNA of the CDR3: TGTGCCAGCAGTCCCTCCCGCGCCGGGGAGCTGTTTTTT. V usage is TRBV28 and J usage is TRBJ2-2; D remains ambiguous. The length of the CDR3 is 13 residues. Germline V CDR1 and CDR2: MDHEN, SYDVKM. Deletions cut 5 bases from V and 6 bases from J, with 10 bases between.

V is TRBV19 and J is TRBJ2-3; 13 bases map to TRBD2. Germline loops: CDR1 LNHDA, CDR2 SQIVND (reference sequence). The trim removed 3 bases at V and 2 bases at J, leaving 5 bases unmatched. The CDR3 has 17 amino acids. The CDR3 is CASSIIGLAGVTDTQYF. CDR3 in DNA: TGTGCCAGTAGTATCATAGGACTAGCGGGAGTCACAGATACGCAGTATTTT. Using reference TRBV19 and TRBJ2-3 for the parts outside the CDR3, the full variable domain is DGGITQSPKYLFRKEGQNVTLSCEQNLNHDAMYWYRQDPGQGLRLIYYSQIVNDFQKGDIAEGYSVSREKKESFPLTVTSAQKNPTAFYLCASSIIGLAGVTDTQYFGPGTRLTVL.

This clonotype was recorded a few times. CDR3 nucleotides: TGTGCCAGCAGCCCCGGGGGGGAGGGTTACTACAATGAGCAGTTCTTC. It yields the protein CASSPGGEGYYNEQFF. J is TRBJ2-1 and V is TRBV7-6; the match to TRBD2 covers 8 bases. Germline-derived CDR1 and CDR2 are SGHVS and FNYEAQ. This CDR3 spans 16 amino acids. Losses at the gene ends were 5 bases for V and 3 bases for J; bases not matched to a gene: 9.

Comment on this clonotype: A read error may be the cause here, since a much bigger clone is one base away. This CDR3 is CASSLSDSQGWETRYF. The CDR3 nucleotides read TGCGCCAGCAGCTTGAGCGACTCCCAGGGGTGGGAGACCCGGTACTTC. This chain joins TRBV5-1 and TRBJ2-5; possible D gene TRBD1, 6 bases. CDR1 and CDR2 from the germline V gene are SGHRS and YFSETQ. The length of the CDR3 is 16 residues.

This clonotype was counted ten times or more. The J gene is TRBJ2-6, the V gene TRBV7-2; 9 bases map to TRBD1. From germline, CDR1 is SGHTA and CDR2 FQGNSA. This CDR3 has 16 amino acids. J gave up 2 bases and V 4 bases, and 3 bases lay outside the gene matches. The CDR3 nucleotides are TGTGCCAGCAGCTGGACAGGGGCGCCTGGGGCCAACGTCCTGACTTTC. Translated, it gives CASSWTGAPGANVLTF.

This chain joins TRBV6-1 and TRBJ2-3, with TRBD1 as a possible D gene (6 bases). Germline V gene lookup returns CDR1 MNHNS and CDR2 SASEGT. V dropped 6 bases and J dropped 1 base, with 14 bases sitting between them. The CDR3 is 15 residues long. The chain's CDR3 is CASSPGVFGTDTQYF. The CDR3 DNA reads TGTGCCAGCAGCCCAGGGGTTTTCGGCACAGATACGCAGTATTTT.

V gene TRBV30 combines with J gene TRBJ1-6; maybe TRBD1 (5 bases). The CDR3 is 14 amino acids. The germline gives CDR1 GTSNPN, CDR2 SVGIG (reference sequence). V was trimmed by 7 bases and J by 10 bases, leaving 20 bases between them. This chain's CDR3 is CASASDGGMSPLHF. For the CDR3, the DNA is TGTGCCTCAGCTTCCGACGGGGGAATGTCACCCCTCCACTTT.

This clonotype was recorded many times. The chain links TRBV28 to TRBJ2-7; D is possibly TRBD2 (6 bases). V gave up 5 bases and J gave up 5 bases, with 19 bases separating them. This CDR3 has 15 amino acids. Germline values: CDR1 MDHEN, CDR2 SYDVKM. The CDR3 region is CASSPGGTRKDEQYF. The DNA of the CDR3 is TGTGCCAGCAGTCCTGGGGGGACTCGTAAAGACGAGCAGTACTTC. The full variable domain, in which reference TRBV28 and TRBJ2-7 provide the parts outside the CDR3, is DVKVTQSSRYLVKRTGEKVFLECVQDMDHENMFWYRQDPGLGLRLIYFSYDVKMKEKGDIPEGYSVSREKKERFSLILESASTNQTSMYLCASSPGGTRKDEQYFGPGTRLTVT.

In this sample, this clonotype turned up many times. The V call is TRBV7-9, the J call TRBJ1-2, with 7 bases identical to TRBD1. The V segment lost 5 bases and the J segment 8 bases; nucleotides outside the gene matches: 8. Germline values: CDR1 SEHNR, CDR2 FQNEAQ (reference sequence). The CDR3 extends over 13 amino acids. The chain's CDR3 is CASSAGQPAGYTF. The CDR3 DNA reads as TGTGCCAGCAGCGCGGGACAGCCGGCGGGCTACACCTTC.

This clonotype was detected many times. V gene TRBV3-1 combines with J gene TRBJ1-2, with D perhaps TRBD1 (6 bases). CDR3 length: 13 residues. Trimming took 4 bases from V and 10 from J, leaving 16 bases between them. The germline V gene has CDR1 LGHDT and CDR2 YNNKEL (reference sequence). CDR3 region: CASSPFKDSYYTF. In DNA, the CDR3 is TGTGCCAGCAGCCCATTTAAGGACAGCTACTACACCTTC.

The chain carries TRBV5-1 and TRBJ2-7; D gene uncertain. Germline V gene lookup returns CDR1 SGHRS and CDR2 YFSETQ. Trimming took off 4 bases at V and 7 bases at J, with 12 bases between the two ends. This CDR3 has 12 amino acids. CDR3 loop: CASSLDPTEQYF. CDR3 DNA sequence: TGCGCCAGCAGCCTGGATCCTACGGAGCAGTACTTC.

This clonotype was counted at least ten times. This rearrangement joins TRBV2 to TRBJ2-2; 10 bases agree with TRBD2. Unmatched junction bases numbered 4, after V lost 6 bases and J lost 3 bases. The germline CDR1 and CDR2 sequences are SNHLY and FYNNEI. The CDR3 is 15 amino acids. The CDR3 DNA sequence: TGTGCCAGCAGCCCGGGACTAGCGTACACCGGGGAGCTGTTTTTT. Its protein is CASSPGLAYTGELFF.

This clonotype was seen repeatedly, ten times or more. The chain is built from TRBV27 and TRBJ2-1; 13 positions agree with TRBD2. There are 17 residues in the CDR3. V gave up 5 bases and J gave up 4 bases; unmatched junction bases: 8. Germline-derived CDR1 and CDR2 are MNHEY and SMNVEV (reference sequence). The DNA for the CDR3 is TGTGCCAGCAGTCTCCCGGGACTAGCGGGGACGTACAATGAGCAGTTCTTC. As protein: CASSLPGLAGTYNEQFF.

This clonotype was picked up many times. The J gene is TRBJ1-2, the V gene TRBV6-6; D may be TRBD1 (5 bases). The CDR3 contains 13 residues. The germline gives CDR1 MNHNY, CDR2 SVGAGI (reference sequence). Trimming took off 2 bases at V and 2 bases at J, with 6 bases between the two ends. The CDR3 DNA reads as TGTGCCAGCAGTTACGAGGGGAACTATGGCTACACCTTC. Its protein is CASSYEGNYGYTF.

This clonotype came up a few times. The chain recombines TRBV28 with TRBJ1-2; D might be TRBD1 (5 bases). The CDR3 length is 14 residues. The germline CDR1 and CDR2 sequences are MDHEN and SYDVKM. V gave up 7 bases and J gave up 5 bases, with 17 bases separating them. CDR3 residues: CASTHGRQPYGYTF. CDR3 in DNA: TGTGCCAGCACCCATGGTAGACAGCCATATGGCTACACCTTC.

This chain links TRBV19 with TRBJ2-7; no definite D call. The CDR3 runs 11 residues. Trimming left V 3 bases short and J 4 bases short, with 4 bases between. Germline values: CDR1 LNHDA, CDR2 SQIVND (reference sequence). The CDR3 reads CASSMGYEQYF. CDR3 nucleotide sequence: TGTGCCAGTAGTATGGGTTACGAGCAGTACTTC.

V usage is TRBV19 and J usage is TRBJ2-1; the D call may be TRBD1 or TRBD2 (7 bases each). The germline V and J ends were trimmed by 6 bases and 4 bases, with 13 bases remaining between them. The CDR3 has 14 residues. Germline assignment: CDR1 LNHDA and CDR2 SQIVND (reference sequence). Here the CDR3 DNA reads TGTGCCAGTAGGGTCCAGGGGGGGTACAATGAGCAGTTCTTC. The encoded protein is CASRVQGGYNEQFF.

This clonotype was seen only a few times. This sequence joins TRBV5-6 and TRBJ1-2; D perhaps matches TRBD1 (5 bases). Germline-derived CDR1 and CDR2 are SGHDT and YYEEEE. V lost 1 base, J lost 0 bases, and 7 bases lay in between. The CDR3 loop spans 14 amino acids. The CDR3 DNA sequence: TGTGCCAGCAGCTTGTGGGGACCTAACTATGGCTACACCTTC. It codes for CASSLWGPNYGYTF.

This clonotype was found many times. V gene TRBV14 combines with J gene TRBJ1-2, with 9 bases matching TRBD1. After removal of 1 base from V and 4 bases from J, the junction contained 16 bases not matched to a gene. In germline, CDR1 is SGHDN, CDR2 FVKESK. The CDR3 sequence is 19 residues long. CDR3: CASSQGGKGQGVLSYGYTF. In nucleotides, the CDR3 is TGTGCCAGCAGCCAAGGAGGGAAGGGACAGGGTGTCCTCAGCTATGGCTACACCTTC.

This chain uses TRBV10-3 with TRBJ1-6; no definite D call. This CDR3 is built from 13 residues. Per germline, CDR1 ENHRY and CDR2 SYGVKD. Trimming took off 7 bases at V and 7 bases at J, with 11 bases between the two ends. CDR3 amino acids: CAINEGVNSPLHF. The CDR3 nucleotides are TGTGCCATCAACGAGGGAGTGAATTCACCCCTCCACTTT.

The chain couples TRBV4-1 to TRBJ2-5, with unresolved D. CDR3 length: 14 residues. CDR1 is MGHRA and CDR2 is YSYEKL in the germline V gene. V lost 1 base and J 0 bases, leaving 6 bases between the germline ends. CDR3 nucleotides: TGCGCCAGCAGCCAAGGGGTTTACCAAGAGACCCAGTACTTC. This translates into CASSQGVYQETQYF.

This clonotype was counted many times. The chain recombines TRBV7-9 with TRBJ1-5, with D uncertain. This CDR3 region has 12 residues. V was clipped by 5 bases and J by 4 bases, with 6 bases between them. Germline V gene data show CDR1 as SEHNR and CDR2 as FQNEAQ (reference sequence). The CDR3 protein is CASSPNNQPQHF. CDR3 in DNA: TGTGCCAGCAGCCCGAATAATCAGCCCCAGCATTTT. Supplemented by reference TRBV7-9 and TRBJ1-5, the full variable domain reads DTGVSQNPRHKITKRGQNVTFRCDPISEHNRLYWYRQTLGQGPEFLTYFQNEAQLEKSRLLSDRFSAERPKGSFSTLEIQRTEQGDSAMYLCASSPNNQPQHFGDGTRLSIL.

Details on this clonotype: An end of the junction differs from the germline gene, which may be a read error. The CDR3 loop reads CASRPGRRNTETFF. DNA of the CDR3: TGTGCCAGCAGACCGGGACGCCGGAACACTGAAACTTTCTTT. The chain couples TRBV6-1 to TRBJ1-1; the D gene is possibly TRBD1 (5 bases). This CDR3 region has 14 residues. CDR1 is MNHNS and CDR2 is SASEGT in the germline V gene.

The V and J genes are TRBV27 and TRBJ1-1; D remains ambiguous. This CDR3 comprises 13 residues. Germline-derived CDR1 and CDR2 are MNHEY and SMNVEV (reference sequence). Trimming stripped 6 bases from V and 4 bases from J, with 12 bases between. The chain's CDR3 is CASSGLDITEAFF. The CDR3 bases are TGTGCCAGCAGCGGACTCGATATCACTGAAGCTTTCTTT.

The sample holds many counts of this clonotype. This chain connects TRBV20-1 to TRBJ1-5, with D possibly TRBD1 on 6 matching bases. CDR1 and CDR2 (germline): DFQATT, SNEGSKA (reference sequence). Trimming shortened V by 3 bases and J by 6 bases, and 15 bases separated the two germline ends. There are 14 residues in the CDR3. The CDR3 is CSARRTDSIQPQHF. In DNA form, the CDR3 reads TGCAGTGCTAGGAGGACAGATTCAATTCAGCCCCAGCATTTT.

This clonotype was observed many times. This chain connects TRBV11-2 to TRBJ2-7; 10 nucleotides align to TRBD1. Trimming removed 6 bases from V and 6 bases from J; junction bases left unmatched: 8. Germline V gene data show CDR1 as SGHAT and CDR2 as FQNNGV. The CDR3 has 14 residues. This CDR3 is CASSSGTGAVEQYF. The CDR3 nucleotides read TGTGCCAGCAGTTCCGGGACAGGGGCCGTCGAGCAGTACTTC.